Listed here are 3 T cell receptor beta chains from one sample, sequenced in a study of identical twins. One entry per CDR3 protein, called by TCRdb with MiXCR from the 5' RACE reads. The top ten clones hold 0.44% of a sample with more than 400,000 distinct CDR3 sequences, 12% to 15% of them seen once. These data also featured in a second study, about yellow fever vaccine responses in identical twins.

Sample: CD4+ T cells sorted from blood. These receptors came from a woman between 18 and 30 years old in good health.

This clonotype was detected only a few times. The chain employs TRBV7-8 and TRBJ2-5; 10 bases map to TRBD1. The CDR3 has 14 residues. The germline V gene encodes CDR1 SGHVS and CDR2 FQNEAQ. The junction had 3 bases not matched to a gene; V was cut back by 4 bases and J by 4 bases. The CDR3 DNA is TGTGCCAGCAGCTACCGGGACAGGGGAGAGACCCAGTACTTC. Amino acid sequence: CASSYRDRGETQYF.

This clonotype was picked up a small number of times. The CDR3, as DNA: TGCGCCAGCAGCCAAGATTCTATGAGACAGGGACTGAACACTGAAGCTTTCTTT. It specifies CASSQDSMRQGLNTEAFF. The chain links TRBV4-1 to TRBJ1-1; 7 bases match TRBD1. CDR1 and CDR2 (germline): MGHRA, YSYEKL. With 0 bases clipped from V and 0 bases from J, the junction kept 10 bases outside the gene matches. The CDR3 totals 18 residues.

This clonotype was found many times. V is TRBV10-3 and J is TRBJ2-1; TRBD2 might be the D (5 bases). The CDR3 covers 15 residues. The germline gives CDR1 ENHRY, CDR2 SYGVKD. The germline V and J ends were trimmed by 3 bases and 4 bases, with 13 bases remaining between them. Here the CDR3 reads CAISESGIFYNEQFF. The CDR3 coding sequence is TGTGCCATCAGTGAATCCGGGATCTTTTACAATGAGCAGTTCTTC.